This TCR beta chain was found in a study of cytomegalovirus exposure and HLA in healthy donors. General study results and limits: Sequencing depth across donors, presence/absence analyses assumed, was roughly uniform.

A note on this clone: Its antigen is currently unknown.

Researchers ran the PCR with 60 Vbeta and 13 Jbeta primers. Using immunoSEQ multiplex PCR, the repertoire was profiled, and TCRdb retains in-frame clones only, with some absent. The sample shows roughly 86,000 clones, about three quarters of them seen only once. The CDR3 has 16 amino acids. Trimming left V 1 base short and J 1 base short, with 11 bases between. Germline V gene data show CDR1 as SGHVS and CDR2 as FQNEAQ. The chain links TRBV7-8 to TRBJ1-5; D perhaps matches TRBD1 (5 bases). This TCR was recovered from a female donor in good health and CMV-seronegative. The sequenced sample was PBMCs. In DNA form, the CDR3 reads TGTGCCAGCAGCTTAGGCCCCCGGGGGAGCAATCAGCCCCAGCATTTT. It is translated as CASSLGPRGSNQPQHF.